The T cell receptor (beta chain) described here comes from a study of blood T cell repertoires in COVID-19. The wider study: Collection of acute and convalescent COVID-19 samples took place in the United States, Italy and Spain. Sample material is recorded as cDNA or gDNA derived from T cells, B-cell-depleted T cells, or PBMCs.

Methods used by the authors: Estimation of nucleated cell counts relied on the amplification of reference gene primers. Here immunoSEQ multiplex PCR was the method, and the copy in TCRdb shows in-frame clones only, minus some. For V, J and clone size, that table is used; D and trimming come from the DNA. The table records approximately 190,000 clones, about 88% of them present only once. Per germline, CDR1 SGHRS and CDR2 YFSETQ. This CDR3 is built from 16 residues. Trimming took off 4 bases at V and 0 bases at J, with 14 bases between the two ends. The sample comprised peripheral blood. The chain carries TRBV5-1 and TRBJ1-3; tentatively, D is TRBD1 (6 bases). The receptor was isolated from a man aged 30 to 39 with active or convalescent COVID-19. The CDR3: CASSQTGLTSGNTIYF. CDR3 in DNA: TGCGCCAGCAGCCAGACAGGCCTGACCTCTGGAAACACCATATATTTT.